The source of this T cell receptor beta chain is a study of blood T cell repertoires in COVID-19. Study-wide context: Donors in the United States, Italy and Spain gave samples during acute or convalescent COVID-19. In each case, the material was cDNA or gDNA derived from T cells, B-cell-depleted T cells, or PBMCs.

Study processing details: The assay estimated nucleated cells by amplifying reference gene primers. TCRdb keeps only in-frame clones here, not all; method: immunoSEQ multiplex PCR. The V and J calls and clone size are taken from that table; D and trimming were inferred from the DNA. In the table there are about 120,000 clones, approximately 82% of which are singletons. The CDR3 has 15 amino acids. The V segment lost 2 bases and the J segment 4 bases; nucleotides outside the gene matches: 7. The germline V gene has CDR1 KGHSH and CDR2 LQKENI. The sample comprised peripheral blood. The TCR originated in a man in his 70s with active or convalescent COVID-19. This chain joins TRBV18 and TRBJ1-2, with 7 bases matching TRBD1. The CDR3 sequence: CASSPEQGSFYGYTF. The CDR3 coding sequence is TGTGCCAGCTCACCAGAACAGGGGTCGTTCTATGGCTACACCTTC. Filled out from reference TRBV18 and TRBJ1-2, the complete variable domain reads NAGVMQNPRHLVRRRGQEARLRCSPMKGHSHVYWYRQLPEEGLKFMVYLQKENIIDESGMPKERFSAEFPKEGPSILRIQQVVRGDSAAYFCASSPEQGSFYGYTFGSGTRLTVV.